This passage covers 18 T cell receptor beta chains from one sample sequenced in a study of shared clonotypes between healthy human individuals. TCRdb keeps only in-frame clones here, not all; method: immunoSEQ multiplex PCR. The repertoire holds hundreds of thousands of clones, with around 92% as singletons. Terminally differentiated effector memory CD45RA+ cells were excluded by CCR7 positive selection of CD45RO-negative cells. Input material: naive CD8+ T cells sorted from blood. The receptors come from a man aged 25 to 40 in good health.

This chain uses TRBV2 with TRBJ2-1, with D perhaps TRBD1 or TRBD2 (5 bases each). The CDR3 runs to 10 residues. The V and J ends lost 6 bases and 16 bases respectively, with 13 bases between them. CDR1 is SNHLY and CDR2 is FYNNEI in the germline V gene. The CDR3 protein is CASRGESIFF. The CDR3, as DNA: TGTGCCAGCAGGGGGGAGTCTATATTCTTC.

The chain joins TRBV30 to TRBJ2-2; D unresolved. Trimming left V 4 bases short and J 7 bases short, with 16 bases between. CDR3 length: 14 residues. Germline lookup yields CDR1 GTSNPN and CDR2 SVGIG (reference sequence). CDR3 DNA sequence: TGTGCCTGGACCCACGCGGTGGCTGGCGGGGAGCTGTTTTTT. It specifies CAWTHAVAGGELFF.

The chain joins TRBV9 to TRBJ2-1, with a weak D call TRBD2 (6 bases). Germline CDR1 SGDLS, CDR2 YYNGEE. The CDR3 extends over 12 amino acids. The V end lost 4 bases, the J end lost 9 bases, and 11 bases lay between the germline ends. The CDR3 DNA is TGTGCCAGCAGCCTAGCGTCTTTTGAGCAGTTCTTC. It encodes CASSLASFEQFF.

This clone was recorded only once. The gene calls are TRBV9 and TRBJ1-4; 10 bases agree with TRBD1. Trimming at V came to 0 bases and at J to 7 bases, leaving 3 bases not matched to a gene. The germline V gene encodes CDR1 SGDLS and CDR2 YYNGEE. CDR3 size: 15 residues. Written as DNA, the CDR3 is TGTGCCAGCAGCGTAGGTGGACAGGGGGGTGAAAAACTGTTTTTT. This encodes CASSVGGQGGEKLFF. The complete variable domain, with remaining parts taken from reference TRBV9 and TRBJ1-4, reads DSGVTQTPKHLITATGQRVTLRCSPRSGDLSVYWYQQSLDQGLQFLIQYYNGEERAKGNILERFSAQQFPDLHSELNLSSLELGDSALYFCASSVGGQGGEKLFFGSGTQLSVL.

The sample holds one count of this clone. The chain recombines TRBV29-1 with TRBJ2-5; 7 nucleotides match TRBD1. This CDR3 contains 12 residues. Per germline, CDR1 SQVTM and CDR2 ANQGSEA. The CDR3 here is CTIDRDEETQYF. In DNA form, the CDR3 reads TGCACCATAGACAGGGATGAAGAGACCCAGTACTTC. Complete variable domain (other parts from reference TRBV29-1 and TRBJ2-5): SAVISQKPSRDICQRGTSLTIQCQVDSQVTMMFWYRQQPGQSLTLIATANQGSEATYESGFVIDKFPISRPNLTFSTLTVSNMSPEDSSIYLCTIDRDEETQYFGPGTRLLVL.

The chain recombines TRBV27 with TRBJ2-7, with TRBD2 matching 8 bases. With 3 bases clipped from V and 5 bases from J, the junction kept 24 bases outside the gene matches. Germline lookup yields CDR1 MNHEY and CDR2 SMNVEV (reference sequence). CDR3 length: 20 residues. The CDR3 DNA sequence: TGTGCCAGCAGTTTCTCTAGCGGGTTTTGGTCTCTAGCGGGCGGGGACGAGCAGTACTTC. Amino acid sequence: CASSFSSGFWSLAGGDEQYF.

The chain employs TRBV21-1 and TRBJ2-3; TRBD2, the table's D call, lacks a check against the DNA. TRBV21-1 is a documented pseudogene. The CDR3 runs 19 residues. Here the CDR3 reads CASSRGTSGSGGCTDTQYF. CDR3 nucleotide sequence: TGTGCCAGCAGCAGAGGGACTAGCGGGAGTGGGGGGTGCACAGATACGCAGTATTTT.

The chain recombines TRBV27 with TRBJ2-7; 7 bases line up with TRBD2. Per the germline V gene, CDR1 is MNHEY and CDR2 is SMNVEV (reference sequence). V gave up 8 bases and J gave up 3 bases; unmatched junction bases: 10. The CDR3 has 14 amino acids. The CDR3 DNA sequence: TGTGCCAGCCAAGATCGTGGGGGGGACTACGAGCAGTACTTC. Residues: CASQDRGGDYEQYF.

The genes are TRBV18 and TRBJ2-1; tentatively, D is TRBD1 or TRBD2 (6 bases each). CDR1 is KGHSH, CDR2 LQKENI, per germline. The CDR3 sequence is 14 residues long. V lost 3 bases and J lost 10, with 16 bases in between. The CDR3: CASSPPVRGHEQFF. The CDR3 DNA reads TGTGCCAGCTCACCGCCCGTTCGGGGGCACGAGCAGTTCTTC.

V gene TRBV7-9 combines with J gene TRBJ2-7; the D gene is possibly TRBD2 (5 bases). CDR1 is SEHNR and CDR2 is FQNEAQ in the germline V gene (reference sequence). This CDR3 spans 12 amino acids. With 5 bases removed from V and 3 bases from J, the gap between germline ends came to 8 bases. CDR3 DNA sequence: TGTGCCAGCAGCGGACTGGACTACGAGCAGTACTTC. Translating it yields CASSGLDYEQYF.

This clone appeared a single time. This may be a read error: a much more frequent sequence differs by one nucleotide. The CDR3 here is CASSPGTGAADTQYF. DNA for the CDR3: TGTGCCAGCAGCCCCGGGACAGGGGCCGCAGATACGCAGTATTTT. The V call is TRBV13, the J call TRBJ2-3; 10 nucleotides line up with TRBD1. After removal of 5 bases from V and 4 bases from J, the junction contained 6 bases not matched to a gene. The CDR3 is 15 amino acids. CDR1 and CDR2 (germline): PRHDT, FYEKMQ (reference sequence).

The V gene is TRBV11-2, the J gene TRBJ2-5, with D maybe TRBD1 (6 bases). Per the germline V gene, CDR1 is SGHAT and CDR2 is FQNNGV. V gave up 5 bases and J gave up 1 base, with 11 bases separating them. The CDR3 totals 14 residues. CDR3 amino acids: CASSPDSLQETQYF. The DNA of the CDR3 is TGTGCCAGCAGCCCGGACAGTCTCCAAGAGACCCAGTACTTC.

The V gene is TRBV7-8, the J gene TRBJ1-2; tentative D call: TRBD1 (5 bases). Trimming shortened V by 3 bases and J by 6 bases, and 14 bases separated the two germline ends. Per the germline V gene, CDR1 is SGHVS and CDR2 is FQNEAQ. This CDR3 is 14 amino acids long. CDR3 sequence: CASSFLREEDGYTF. The CDR3 nucleotides read TGTGCCAGCAGCTTTCTCAGGGAGGAGGATGGCTACACCTTC.

The rearrangement uses TRBV19 and TRBJ2-1; D remains ambiguous. CDR3 size: 15 residues. The V and J ends lost 3 bases and 2 bases respectively, with 11 bases between them. CDR1 is LNHDA and CDR2 is SQIVND in the germline V gene (reference sequence). The CDR3 protein is CASSMVGHPYNEQFF. Here the CDR3 DNA reads TGTGCCAGTAGTATGGTGGGTCACCCCTACAATGAGCAGTTCTTC.

The J gene is TRBJ2-1, the V gene TRBV7-9, with 8 nucleotides matching TRBD2. Germline V gene data show CDR1 as SEHNR and CDR2 as FQNEAQ (reference sequence). Germline trimming cut 2 bases from V and 6 bases from J; bases unmatched to any gene: 15. CDR3 length: 18 amino acids. The CDR3 is CASSLISAGGKGTNEQFF. In DNA form, the CDR3 reads TGTGCCAGCAGCTTAATTTCGGCGGGAGGCAAGGGAACCAATGAGCAGTTCTTC.

The chain employs TRBV18 and TRBJ2-1; 8 nucleotides agree with TRBD1. Germline V gives CDR1 KGHSH, CDR2 LQKENI. CDR3 size: 16 residues. V lost 2 bases to trimming and J lost 8 bases; unmatched junction nucleotides: 11. CDR3 bases: TGTGCCAGCTCACCAATAGGGCAGGGGGCGTCCGATGAGCAGTTCTTC. As protein: CASSPIGQGASDEQFF.

The V gene is TRBV27, the J gene TRBJ2-5; D is unclear. The ends were cut back, 6 bases at V and 5 bases at J, with 13 bases in the middle. CDR3 length: 13 amino acids. CDR1 is MNHEY and CDR2 is SMNVEV in the germline V gene (reference sequence). The CDR3 region is CASSKDLGETQYF. The CDR3 region has the DNA TGTGCCAGCAGCAAAGACTTGGGGGAGACCCAGTACTTC.

The J gene is TRBJ2-1, the V gene TRBV10-3, with 14 bases matching TRBD2. The CDR3 is 18 residues long. V was clipped by 6 bases and J by 4 bases; unmatched bases: 11. Germline CDR1 ENHRY, CDR2 SYGVKD. DNA for the CDR3: TGTGCCATCAGCGACTATGGGACTAGCGGGGGTAATTACAATGAGCAGTTCTTC. Its protein is CAISDYGTSGGNYNEQFF.